This T cell receptor (beta chain) stems from a study of fetal regulatory T cell absence and autoimmunity. Overall study: Without clinical diabetes, IPEX patients showed exocrine pancreas autoimmunity.

General study findings and limits: Oligoclonal TCR enrichment in pancreas over cord blood reached over 100-fold for some clones.

About this clone: What it binds is unknown.

Germline assignment: CDR1 WSHSY and CDR2 SAAADI. V dropped 6 bases and J dropped 7; count of bases not matched to a gene: 8. CDR3 length: 13 amino acids. Only in-frame clones appear in the TCRdb table, and some are missing; sequencing was by immunoSEQ multiplex PCR. Among 95,000 to 100,000 clones listed, roughly 78% were seen once. Source material: pancreas tissue. This chain connects TRBV10-2 to TRBJ1-2; 7 nucleotides line up with TRBD1. This TCR was recovered from a male donor with IPEX syndrome. CDR3 bases: TGCGCCAGCAGCCAGACAGGGAGGGGTGGCTACACCTTC. Translated, it gives CASSQTGRGGYTF.